This T cell receptor (beta chain) was captured by sequencing in a study of early T cells in non-severe SARS-CoV-2 infection (dated by TCRdb to 2020 to 2022). A note on the overall study: Because TCR sequencing was done on bulk RNA from unsorted whole blood, the alpha and beta chains could not be paired.

Broad study findings and their caveats: Matching against VDJdb was skewed toward anti-spike CD8 responses, likely underestimated virus-specific expansions, and missed private and CD4 specificities.

The CDR3 contains 14 residues, cysteine and phenylalanine counted. CDR3 DNA only is kept here, 42 bases in frame from base 1. This clonotype was recorded many times. The clone's antigen remains unknown. Per-base quality was not reported, and no clone a single base away is much larger than it. Set within a cohort of healthcare workers in London, UK, this nested case-control study involved weekly PCR testing of nasopharyngeal swabs along with blood sampling. Healthcare workers were recruited between 23 and 31 March 2020, during the week of the UK lockdown, and were followed weekly for up to about 15 weeks. Library preparation used 5' RACE. Data came from a NextSeq 500. To correct for sequencing error and PCR bias, the TCR library protocol tagged individual cDNA molecules with unique molecular identifiers. TCR alpha and beta chains were both sequenced, and the abundances of alpha and beta sequences in each sample were closely correlated with each other. In the original analysis: Decombinator V4 was used to perform V gene, J gene and CDR3 annotation of TCR sequences. TCRs were defined as expanded if a significant change between any two time points was detected under a Poisson model with p below 0.0001. TCR abundances were normalised to the total number of TCRs sequenced per sample and expressed as counts per million. MAIT TCRs were defined by TRAV1-2 paired with TRAJ12, TRAJ20 or TRAJ33, and iNKT TCRs by TRAV10 paired with TRAJ18. VDJdb, accessed on 1 November 2021, was searched for TCRs annotated for CMV, EBV and SARS-CoV-2, and TCRs annotated for more than one antigen were excluded. The public sequencing data were trimmed at Q25 with fastp and processed into clonotypes with MiXCR by TCRdb, which kept only in-frame beta chains. Merged by CDR3 protein, the rows form single entries marked with the most common genes and DNA. These V and J calls derive from TCRdb rather than the authors' analysis. A total of about 110,000 distinct CDR3 sequences appear in this sample, about an eighth of them only once. Of the sample, around 3% is held by the ten largest clones.

The sample was whole blood. The source of this sequence is an adult who was a healthcare worker with PCR-confirmed SARS-CoV-2 infection or an uninfected control (not recorded which). The rearranged segments are TRBV21-1 and TRBJ2-1; the D segment call TRBD2 is taken from the table without a DNA check. TRBV21-1 is a listed pseudogene. In nucleotides, the sequence is TGTGCCAGCAGCAATGGGCTAGCGGTAGGTGAGCAGTTCTTC. Its protein product is CASSNGLAVGEQFF.